A single T cell receptor (beta chain) is shown here with its context. Its antigen is unknown. This entry comes from a study of somatic mutations in cytotoxic T cells in rheumatoid arthritis. CDR1 is KGHSH and CDR2 is LQKENI in the germline V gene. V lost 4 bases, J lost 4 bases, and 20 bases lay in between. The CDR3 covers 17 residues. Notes on the study in general: A significant difference in CD8+ T-cell clonality was not found between rheumatoid arthritis patients and age-matched healthy controls.

Clones were read by immunoSEQ multiplex PCR, and TCRdb kept only the in-frame ones, dropping some. The data hold 20,000 to 25,000 clones, with roughly 80% observed a single time. The sequencing sample was made of CD8+ T cells sorted from blood. The clonotype originates from an adult with rheumatoid arthritis. This chain uses TRBV18 with TRBJ2-1; D gene uncertain. Written as DNA, the CDR3 is TGTGCCAGCTCACTCTCGTTCGAGTCGGTCCTGTACAATGAGCAGTTCTTC. It codes for CASSLSFESVLYNEQFF.